This T cell receptor beta chain is drawn from a study of T cell responses to AZD1222 COVID-19 vaccine. Whole-study results and caveats: Donors in the cohort were predominantly white British and more often female, and clonal diversity was possibly underestimated. A rise in Spike-specific TCR breadth and depth followed two AZD1222 doses. Seropositive status at baseline applied to only five to seven AZD1222 recipients. Nearly half of spike-specific TCRs reportedly go after variant regions that carry no mutations.

Sequencing used immunoSEQ multiplex PCR; TCRdb keeps in-frame clones, though not all of them. The sample has roughly 140,000 clones, 88% seen once; the top ten hold 3% to 4%. Details on this clone: The antigen remains unidentified.

V was trimmed by 2 bases and J by 7 bases, leaving 12 bases between them. CDR1 and CDR2 (germline): SGHRS, YFSETQ. CDR3 length: 14 residues. The chain links TRBV5-1 to TRBJ1-4; the D is unclear. The receptor was derived from an adult in good health. The input for sequencing was peripheral blood, taken on day 0 of MenACWY control vaccination. This chain's CDR3 is CASSLNRPSEKLFF. The DNA for the CDR3 is TGCGCCAGCAGCTTAAACAGACCTAGTGAAAAACTGTTTTTT.